This T cell receptor (beta chain) originates from a study of radiotherapy plus CTLA-4 blockade in lung cancer. Whole-study findings and limits: Radiotherapy plus ipilimumab was followed by expansion in blood of tumor-derived TCR clones.

Details on this clone: Its antigen is undetermined.

Alongside CTLA-4 blockade with ipilimumab, patients with chemo-refractory metastatic non-small-cell lung cancer received focal radiation. The CDR3 contains 14 residues. Trimming pared 2 bases from V and 1 base from J, leaving 10 bases between. Germline V gene lookup returns CDR1 SGHDT and CDR2 YYEEEE. Here immunoSEQ multiplex PCR was the method, and the copy in TCRdb shows in-frame clones only, minus some. The repertoire includes some 100,000 clones, under 85% of them detected once, and more than 12% sits in the top ten. The receptor was derived from a human donor with non-small cell lung cancer that progressed on radiotherapy plus ipilimumab. This chain uses TRBV5-6 with TRBJ2-7; D might be TRBD1 (6 bases). Sequencing was performed on peripheral blood, taken from a patient treated with radiotherapy plus ipilimumab. Written as DNA, the CDR3 is TGTGCCAGCAGCTTAGGGGACAAATCCTACGAGCAGTACTTC. It encodes CASSLGDKSYEQYF.